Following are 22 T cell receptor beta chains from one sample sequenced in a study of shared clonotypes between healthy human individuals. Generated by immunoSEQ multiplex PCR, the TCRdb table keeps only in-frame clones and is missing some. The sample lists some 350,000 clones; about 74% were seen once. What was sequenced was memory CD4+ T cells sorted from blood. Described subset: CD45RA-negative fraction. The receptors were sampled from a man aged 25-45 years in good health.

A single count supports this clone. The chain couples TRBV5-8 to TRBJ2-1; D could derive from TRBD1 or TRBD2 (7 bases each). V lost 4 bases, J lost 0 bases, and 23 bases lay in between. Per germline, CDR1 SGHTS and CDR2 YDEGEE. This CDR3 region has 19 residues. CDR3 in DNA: TGTGCCAGCAGCCACATGTCAGGGGGGGTTGATAGCTCCTACAATGAGCAGTTCTTC. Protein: CASSHMSGGVDSSYNEQFF.

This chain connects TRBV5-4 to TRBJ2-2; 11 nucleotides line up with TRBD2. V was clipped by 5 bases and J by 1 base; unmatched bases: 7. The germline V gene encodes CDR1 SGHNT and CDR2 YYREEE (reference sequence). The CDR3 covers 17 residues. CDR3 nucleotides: TGTGCCAGCAGTCGTAGCGGGAGGGCTTTGAACACCGGGGAGCTGTTTTTT. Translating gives CASSRSGRALNTGELFF.

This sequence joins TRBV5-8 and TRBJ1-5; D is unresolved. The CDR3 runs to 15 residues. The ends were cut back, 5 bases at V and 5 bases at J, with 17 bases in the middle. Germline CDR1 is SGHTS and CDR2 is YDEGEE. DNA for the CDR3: TGTGCCAGCAGTGAGGCGGACGGGATTTATCAGCCCCAGCATTTT. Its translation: CASSEADGIYQPQHF.

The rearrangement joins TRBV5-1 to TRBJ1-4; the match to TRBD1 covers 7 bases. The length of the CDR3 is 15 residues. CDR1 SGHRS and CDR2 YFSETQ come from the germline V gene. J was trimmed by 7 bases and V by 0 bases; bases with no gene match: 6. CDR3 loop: CASSLATGAGEKLFF. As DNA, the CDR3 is TGCGCCAGCAGCTTGGCCACAGGGGCGGGTGAAAAACTGTTTTTT.

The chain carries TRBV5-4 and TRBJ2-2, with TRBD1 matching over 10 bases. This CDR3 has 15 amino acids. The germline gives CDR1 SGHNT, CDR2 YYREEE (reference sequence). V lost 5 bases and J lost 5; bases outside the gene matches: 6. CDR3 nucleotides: TGTGCCAGCAGACTCTCGGGACAGGGGACCGGGGAGCTGTTTTTT. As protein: CASRLSGQGTGELFF.

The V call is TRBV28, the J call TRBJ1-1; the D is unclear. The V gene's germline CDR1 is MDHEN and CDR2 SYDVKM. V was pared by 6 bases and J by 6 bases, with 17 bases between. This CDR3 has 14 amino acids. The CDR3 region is CASSETPIGAEAFF. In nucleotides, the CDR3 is TGTGCCAGCAGCGAGACCCCAATTGGCGCTGAAGCTTTCTTT. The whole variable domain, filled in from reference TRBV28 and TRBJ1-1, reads DVKVTQSSRYLVKRTGEKVFLECVQDMDHENMFWYRQDPGLGLRLIYFSYDVKMKEKGDIPEGYSVSREKKERFSLILESASTNQTSMYLCASSETPIGAEAFFGQGTRLTVV.

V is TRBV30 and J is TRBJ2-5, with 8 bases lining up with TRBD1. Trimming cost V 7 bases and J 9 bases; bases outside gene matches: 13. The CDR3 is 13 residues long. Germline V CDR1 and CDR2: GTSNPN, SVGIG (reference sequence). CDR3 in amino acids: CASGTGFSLSQYF. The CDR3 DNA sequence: TGTGCCTCCGGGACAGGTTTCTCTTTGTCCCAGTACTTC.

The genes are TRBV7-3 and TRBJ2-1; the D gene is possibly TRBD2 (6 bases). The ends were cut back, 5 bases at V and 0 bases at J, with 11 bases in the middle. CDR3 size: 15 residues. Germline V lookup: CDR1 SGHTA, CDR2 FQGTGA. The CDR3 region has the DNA TGTGCCAGCAGCCCCCCCGGGGGCTCCTACAATGAGCAGTTCTTC. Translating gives CASSPPGGSYNEQFF.

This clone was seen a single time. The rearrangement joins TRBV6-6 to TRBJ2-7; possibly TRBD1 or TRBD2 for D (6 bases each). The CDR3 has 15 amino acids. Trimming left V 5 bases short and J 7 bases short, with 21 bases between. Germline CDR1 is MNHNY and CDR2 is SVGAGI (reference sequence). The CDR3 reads CASSRHDVEGGEQYF. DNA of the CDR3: TGTGCCAGCAGTCGTCACGACGTAGAGGGGGGTGAGCAGTACTTC.

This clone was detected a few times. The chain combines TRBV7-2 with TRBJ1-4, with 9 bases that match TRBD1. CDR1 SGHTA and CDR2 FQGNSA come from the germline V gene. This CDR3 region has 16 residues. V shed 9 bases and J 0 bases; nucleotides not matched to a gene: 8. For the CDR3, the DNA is TGTGCCAGTAAACAGGGGGCCATTGCAACTAATGAAAAACTGTTTTTT. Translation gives CASKQGAIATNEKLFF.

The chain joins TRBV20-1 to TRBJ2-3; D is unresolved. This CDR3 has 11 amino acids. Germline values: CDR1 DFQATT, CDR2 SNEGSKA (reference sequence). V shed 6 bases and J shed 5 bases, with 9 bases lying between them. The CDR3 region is CSAPVGDTQYF. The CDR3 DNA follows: TGCAGTGCCCCTGTGGGAGATACGCAGTATTTT.

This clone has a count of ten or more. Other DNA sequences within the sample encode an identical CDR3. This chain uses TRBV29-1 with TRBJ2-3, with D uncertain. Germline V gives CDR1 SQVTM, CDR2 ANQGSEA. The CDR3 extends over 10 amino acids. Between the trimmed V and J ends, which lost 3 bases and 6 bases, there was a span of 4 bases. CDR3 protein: CSVDTDTQYF. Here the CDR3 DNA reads TGCAGCGTTGATACGGATACGCAGTATTTT.

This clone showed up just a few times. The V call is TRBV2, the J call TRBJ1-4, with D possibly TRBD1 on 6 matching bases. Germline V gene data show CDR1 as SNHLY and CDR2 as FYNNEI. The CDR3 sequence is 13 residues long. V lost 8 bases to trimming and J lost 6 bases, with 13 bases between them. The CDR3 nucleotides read TGTGCCAGCCAGGCAGGGGCCTATGAAAAACTGTTTTTT. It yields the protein CASQAGAYEKLFF.

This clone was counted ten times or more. CDR3 DNA sequence: TGTGCCAGCAGCCCCCTCGGGACAGCGTCCGGGGAGCTGTTTTTT. This translates into CASSPLGTASGELFF. V is TRBV11-3 and J is TRBJ2-2; 7 bases fit TRBD1. Germline V gives CDR1 SGHNT, CDR2 YENEEA. This CDR3 has 15 amino acids. V shed 5 bases, J shed 6 bases, and the junction held 9 bases outside the gene matches.

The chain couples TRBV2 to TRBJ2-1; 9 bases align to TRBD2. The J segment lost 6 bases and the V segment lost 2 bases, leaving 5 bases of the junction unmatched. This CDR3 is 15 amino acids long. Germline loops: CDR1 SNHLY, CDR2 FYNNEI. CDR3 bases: TGTGCCAGCAGTGAACTAGCGGGATTAAGCAATGAGCAGTTCTTC. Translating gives CASSELAGLSNEQFF.

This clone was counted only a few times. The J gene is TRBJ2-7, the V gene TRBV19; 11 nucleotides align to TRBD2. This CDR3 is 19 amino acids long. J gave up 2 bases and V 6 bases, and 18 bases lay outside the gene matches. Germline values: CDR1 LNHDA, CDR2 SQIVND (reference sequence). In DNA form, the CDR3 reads TGTGCCAGTAGCTTGACTAGCGGGACATCCGACATCCGGGCCTACGAGCAGTACTTC. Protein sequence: CASSLTSGTSDIRAYEQYF.

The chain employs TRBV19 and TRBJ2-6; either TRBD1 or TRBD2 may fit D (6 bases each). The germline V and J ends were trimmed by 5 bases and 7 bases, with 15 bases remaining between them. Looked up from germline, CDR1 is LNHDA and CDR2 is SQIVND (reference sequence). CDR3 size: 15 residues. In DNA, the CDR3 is TGTGCCAGTAGTGTCAGGACAGCGGGTGCCAACGTCCTGACTTTC. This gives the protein CASSVRTAGANVLTF.

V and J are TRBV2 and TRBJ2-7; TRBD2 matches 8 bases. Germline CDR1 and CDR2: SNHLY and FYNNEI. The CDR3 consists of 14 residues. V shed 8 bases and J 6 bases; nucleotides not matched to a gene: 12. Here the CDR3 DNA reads TGTGCCAGCGCCGCCGTAGCGGGATTTTCCGAGCAGTACTTC. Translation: CASAAVAGFSEQYF. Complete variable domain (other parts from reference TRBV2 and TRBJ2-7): EPEVTQTPSHQVTQMGQEVILRCVPISNHLYFYWYRQILGQKVEFLVSFYNNEISEKSEIFDDQFSVERPDGSNFTLKIRSTKLEDSAMYFCASAAVAGFSEQYFGPGTRLTVT.

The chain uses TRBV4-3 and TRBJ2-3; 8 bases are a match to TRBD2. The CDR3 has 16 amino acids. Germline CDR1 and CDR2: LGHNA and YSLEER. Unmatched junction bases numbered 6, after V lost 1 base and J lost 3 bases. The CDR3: CASSQGTAGVTDTQYF. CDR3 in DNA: TGCGCCAGCAGCCAAGGGACAGCGGGAGTGACAGATACGCAGTATTTT.

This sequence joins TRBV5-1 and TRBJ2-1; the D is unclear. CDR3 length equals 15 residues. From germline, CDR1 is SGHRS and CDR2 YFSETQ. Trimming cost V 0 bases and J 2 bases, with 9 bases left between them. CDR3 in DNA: TGCGCCAGCAGCTTGGCTAGTTTGACCTACAATGAGCAGTTCTTC. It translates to CASSLASLTYNEQFF.

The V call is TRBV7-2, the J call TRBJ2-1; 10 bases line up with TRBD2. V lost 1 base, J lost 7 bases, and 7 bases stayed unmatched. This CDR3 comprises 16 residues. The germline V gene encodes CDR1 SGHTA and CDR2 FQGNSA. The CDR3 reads CASSLGGAGGMNEQFF. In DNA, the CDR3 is TGTGCCAGCAGCTTAGGAGGAGCGGGAGGGATGAATGAGCAGTTCTTC.

The CDR3 DNA reads as TGCGCCAGCAGCTGGGGAGGGCTCGATGAGCAGTTCTTC. It specifies CASSWGGLDEQFF. This chain joins TRBV5-1 and TRBJ2-1; 7 bases align to TRBD2. Germline CDR1 SGHRS, CDR2 YFSETQ. The CDR3 loop spans 13 amino acids. Trimming removed 3 bases from V and 8 bases from J; junction bases left unmatched: 5. Combining the CDR3 with reference TRBV5-1 and TRBJ2-1 gives the whole variable domain KAGVTQTPRYLIKTRGQQVTLSCSPISGHRSVSWYQQTPGQGLQFLFEYFSETQRNKGNFPGRFSGRQFSNSRSEMNVSTLELGDSALYLCASSWGGLDEQFFGPGTRLTVL.